This TCR beta chain was documented in a study of CD8+CD57+ T cells in acquired aplastic anemia. The overall study: DNA from sorted CD4+ and CD8+ cells averaged around 3 ug.

Patients sequenced had flow cytometry evidence of CD8+CD57+ cell expansion. The cohort consisted entirely of patients having severe acquired aplastic anemia. None of the patients had been given any therapy when their blood was sampled. Study results and limitations: There were over 25 CD8+ CDR3 sequences that occurred in both patients and controls.

This CDR3 region has 15 residues. CDR1 and CDR2 from the germline V gene are LNHNV and YYDKDF (reference sequence). This clonotype showed up just a few times. Its antigen remains unidentified. An end of the junction differs from the germline gene, which may be a read error. Genomic DNA served as template for TCR beta VDJ and CDR3 profiling. TCRdb fed the reads into MiXCR, producing one record per CDR3 protein. The table has about 40,000 distinct CDR3 sequences, roughly 63% seen once; the top ten hold 45% to 75%. Sequencing input: sorted CD4+, CD8+, or CD8+CD57+ T cells (not recorded which) from PBMCs. This TCR was sampled from a human donor with aplastic anemia. The V call is TRBV15, the J call TRBJ2-3; D remains unclear. CDR3 residues: CATSARNWITDTQYF. As DNA, the CDR3 is TGTGCCACCAGCGCGCGGAACTGGATCACAGATACGCAGTATTTC.